What follows describes a single T cell receptor (beta chain). The antigen remains unidentified. This sample was taken from a study of OX40 agonist ivuxolimab in advanced cancers. Study-wide background: Every 2 weeks, patients received ivuxolimab intravenously, dosed at 0.01 to 10 mg/kg. Among those enrolled, mean age was roughly 55 years (range roughly 20 to 79) and about 81% were male. General study findings and limits: Relatively little clonal expansion, among the lowest observed, appeared in partial responders at 0.1-3.0 mg/kg.

Assay: immunoSEQ multiplex PCR; the TCRdb copy retains only in-frame clones and omits some. The sample holds 70,000 or so clones, around nine tenths seen once. Patients were excluded for autoimmune disease history or systemic immunosuppression. Sequenced here: CD4+ or CD8+ T cells sorted from blood, sampled in a trial of the OX40 agonist ivuxolimab. This sequence originates from an adult with an advanced solid tumor such as melanoma, head and neck, liver or kidney cancer.

CDR3 protein: CASSDPPTSWETQYF. In DNA, the CDR3 is TGCGCCAGCAGTGATCCCCCTACTAGCTGGGAGACCCAGTACTTC. The V call is TRBV10-2, the J call TRBJ2-5, with a tentative D call TRBD2 (6 bases). The germline V and J ends were trimmed by 3 bases and 5 bases, with 16 bases remaining between them. The germline CDR1 and CDR2 sequences are WSHSY and SAAADI. This CDR3 is 15 amino acids long.